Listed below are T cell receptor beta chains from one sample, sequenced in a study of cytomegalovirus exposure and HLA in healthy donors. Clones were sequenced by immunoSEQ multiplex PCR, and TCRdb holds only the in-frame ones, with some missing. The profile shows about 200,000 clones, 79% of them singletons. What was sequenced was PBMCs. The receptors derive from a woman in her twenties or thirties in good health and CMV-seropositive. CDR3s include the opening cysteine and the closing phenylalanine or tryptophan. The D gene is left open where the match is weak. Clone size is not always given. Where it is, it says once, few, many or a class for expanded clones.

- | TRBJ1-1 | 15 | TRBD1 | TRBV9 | CASSPRGQMNTEAFF | TGTGCCAGCAGCCCCCGGGGACAGATGAACACTGAAGCTTTCTTT
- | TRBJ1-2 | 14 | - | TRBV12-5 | CASGQLGFSYGYTF | TGTGCTAGTGGCCAACTCGGGTTCTCCTATGGCTACACCTTC
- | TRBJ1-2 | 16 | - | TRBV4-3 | CASSQEAERTNYGYTF | TGCGCCAGCAGCCAAGAAGCGGAAAGGACTAACTATGGCTACACCTTC
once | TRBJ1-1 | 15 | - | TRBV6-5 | CASSRTGHGGTEAFF | TGTGCCAGCAGCCGCACAGGTCACGGGGGCACTGAAGCTTTCTTT
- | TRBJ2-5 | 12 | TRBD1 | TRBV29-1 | CSVTGSEETQYF | TGCAGCGTGACAGGGTCCGAGGAGACCCAGTACTTC
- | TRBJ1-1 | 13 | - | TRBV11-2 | CASRQQGNTEAFF | TGTGCCAGCAGGCAACAGGGAAACACTGAAGCTTTCTTT
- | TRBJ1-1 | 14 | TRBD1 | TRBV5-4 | CASSHRGMNTEAFF | TGTGCCAGCAGCCACAGGGGTATGAACACTGAAGCTTTCTTT
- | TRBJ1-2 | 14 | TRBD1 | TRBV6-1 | CASSEADRAYGYTF | TGTGCCAGCAGTGAAGCGGACAGGGCCTATGGCTACACCTTC
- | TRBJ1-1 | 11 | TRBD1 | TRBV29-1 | CSVPTGAEAFF | TGCAGCGTCCCCACAGGGGCTGAAGCTTTCTTT
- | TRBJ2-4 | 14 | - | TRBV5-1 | CASSPGTPDDIQYF | TGCGCCAGCAGCCCTGGGACTCCGGATGACATTCAGTACTTC